This passage covers 13 T cell receptor beta chains from one sample sequenced in a study of T cells after yellow fever vaccination. TCRdb processed the 5' RACE reads anew with MiXCR; each CDR3 protein has one entry. Of fewer than 450,000 distinct CDR3 sequences detected, about 9.9% appear once; the ten largest clones hold around 20%. The source was PBMCs, collected on the day of the first yellow fever vaccination. These receptor sequences come from a man between 18 and 29 years old who received the YFV17D yellow fever vaccine.

Only a few counts were recorded for this clonotype. The chain couples TRBV5-6 to TRBJ2-2; TRBD2 is a possible D gene (5 bases). The V end lost 0 bases, the J end lost 5 bases, and 8 bases lay between the germline ends. The CDR3 covers 14 residues. Germline V gene data show CDR1 as SGHDT and CDR2 as YYEEEE. The CDR3 here is CASSLGQRTGELFF. CDR3 coding DNA: TGTGCCAGCAGCTTGGGGCAGCGGACCGGGGAGCTGTTTTTT.

This clonotype came up a few times. The chain combines TRBV4-3 with TRBJ1-2, with D hard to call. There are 16 residues in the CDR3. V lost 0 bases, J lost 0 bases, and 11 bases lay in between. The germline V gene encodes CDR1 LGHNA and CDR2 YSLEER. The CDR3 sequence: CASSQERIGANYGYTF. The CDR3 DNA is TGCGCCAGCAGCCAAGAGAGGATCGGCGCTAACTATGGCTACACCTTC.

This clonotype was counted at least ten times. The genes are TRBV12-3 or TRBV12-4 and TRBJ2-7, with 7 positions matching TRBD1. This CDR3 is built from 13 residues. V was pared by 5 bases and J by 6 bases, with 7 bases of the junction left unmatched. The CDR3 DNA reads as TGTGCCAGCAGTCTGGGGACAGAGGCCGAGCAGTACGTC. This gives the protein CASSLGTEAEQYV.

The V call is TRBV19, the J call TRBJ1-6; TRBD1 agrees at 12 bases. With 4 bases clipped from V and 9 bases from J, the junction kept 4 bases outside the gene matches. In germline, CDR1 is LNHDA, CDR2 SQIVND (reference sequence). This CDR3 is built from 15 residues. CDR3 sequence: CASSTGTGGASPLHF. The DNA of the CDR3 is TGTGCCAGTAGTACAGGGACAGGGGGCGCTTCACCCCTCCACTTT. Full variable domain (rest looked up from reference TRBV19 and TRBJ1-6): DGGITQSPKYLFRKEGQNVTLSCEQNLNHDAMYWYRQDPGQGLRLIYYSQIVNDFQKGDIAEGYSVSREKKESFPLTVTSAQKNPTAFYLCASSTGTGGASPLHFGNGTRLTVT.

This clonotype was found a few times. The J gene is TRBJ2-2, the V gene TRBV5-6, with a weak D call TRBD2 (6 bases). CDR1 SGHDT and CDR2 YYEEEE come from the germline V gene. The V end lost 2 bases, the J end lost 6 bases, and 17 bases lay between the germline ends. The CDR3 loop spans 16 amino acids. The CDR3 DNA is TGTGCCAGCAGCTTCGCATCGGGGGATTGGTCCGGGGAGCTGTTTTTT. Protein product: CASSFASGDWSGELFF.

V usage is TRBV6-1 and J usage is TRBJ1-5; D is unresolved. CDR3 length: 18 residues. Germline loops: CDR1 MNHNS, CDR2 SASEGT. Trimming pared 6 bases from V and 0 bases from J, leaving 21 bases between. The CDR3 region is CASSPPARIDFSNQPQHF. The DNA for the CDR3 is TGTGCCAGCAGCCCCCCTGCCCGTATAGATTTTAGCAATCAGCCCCAGCATTTT.

The rearrangement links TRBV4-3 to TRBJ2-3; TRBD2 matches 9 bases. V was pared by 0 bases and J by 6 bases, with 13 bases of the junction left unmatched. Germline CDR1 LGHNA, CDR2 YSLEER. The CDR3 extends over 18 amino acids. The CDR3: CASSQDRWLAGLGDTQYF. As DNA, the CDR3 is TGCGCCAGCAGCCAAGATCGATGGCTAGCGGGGCTCGGCGATACGCAGTATTTT.

The rearrangement joins TRBV11-2 to TRBJ2-5, with D unclear. This CDR3 comprises 14 residues. V was clipped by 4 bases and J by 2 bases, with 11 bases between them. Germline V lookup: CDR1 SGHAT, CDR2 FQNNGV. CDR3 protein: CASSSWTAQETQYF. CDR3 sequence (DNA): TGTGCCAGCAGCTCCTGGACCGCGCAAGAGACCCAGTACTTC. Variable domain in full (rest from reference TRBV11-2 and TRBJ2-5): EAGVAQSPRYKIIEKRQSVAFWCNPISGHATLYWYQQILGQGPKLLIQFQNNGVVDDSQLPKDRFSAERLKGVDSTLKIQPAKLEDSAVYLCASSSWTAQETQYFGPGTRLLVL.

The gene calls are TRBV12-3 or TRBV12-4 and TRBJ2-2; D may match TRBD1 or TRBD2 (5 bases each). Trimming removed 3 bases from V and 3 bases from J, with 8 bases in between. The CDR3 is 14 residues long. Written as DNA, the CDR3 is TGTGCCAGCAGTTTGGGACCATACACCGGGGAGCTGTTTTTT. Translated, it gives CASSLGPYTGELFF.

This clonotype was observed a handful of times. The chain couples TRBV20-1 to TRBJ2-3; D tentatively fits TRBD1 or TRBD2 (5 bases each). Germline V gene sequence: CDR1 DFQATT, CDR2 SNEGSKA (reference sequence). The CDR3 has 14 residues. Deletions cut 5 bases from V and 7 bases from J, with 19 bases between. The CDR3 nucleotides read TGCAGTGCTCACTCTAGAGGGGCCGCGCATACGCAGTATTTT. This translates into CSAHSRGAAHTQYF.

V gene TRBV5-4 combines with J gene TRBJ1-1; D is undetermined. This CDR3 contains 13 residues. CDR1 and CDR2 (germline): SGHNT, YYREEE (reference sequence). V lost 1 base, J lost 2 bases, and 6 bases lay in between. Here the CDR3 reads CASSLRENTEAFF. Written as DNA, the CDR3 is TGTGCCAGCAGCTTGCGGGAAAACACTGAAGCTTTCTTT.

The chain employs TRBV29-1 and TRBJ1-1; D is unresolved. The germline V and J ends were trimmed by 6 bases and 5 bases, with 10 bases remaining between them. This CDR3 has 11 amino acids. From germline, CDR1 is SQVTM and CDR2 ANQGSEA. Here the CDR3 DNA reads TGCAGCGTAGAATTAGGTACTGAAGCTTTCTTT. Translated: CSVELGTEAFF.

This clonotype was recorded a few times. The J gene is TRBJ1-2, the V gene TRBV2, with D hard to call. Germline V gives CDR1 SNHLY, CDR2 FYNNEI. The CDR3 spans 11 residues. V lost 9 bases, J lost 3 bases, and 8 bases lay in between. CDR3 protein: CARQKYYGYTF. The CDR3, as DNA: TGTGCCAGACAGAAGTACTATGGCTACACCTTC.